This record looks at one T cell receptor beta chain sequence and its context. Its antigen is still unknown. Repertoires were generated with immunoSEQ multiplex PCR, while TCRdb's copy carries only in-frame clones and drops some. This table holds under 35,000 clones, more than 70% found once. This CDR3 comprises 15 residues. V dropped 6 bases and J dropped 6 bases, with 18 bases sitting between them. Looked up from germline, CDR1 is MNHEY and CDR2 is SVGAGI. The data stem from a study of chemoradiotherapy in HPV16-positive cancers. On the study more broadly: Candidate HPV-specific clones and shared TCR motifs came from a couple of HPV16-positive patients. Overall study findings and caveats: Better recurrence-free survival went with HPV-responsive T-cell expansion in HPV16-positive patients. Only a couple of HPV16-positive patients supplied the functional HPV-specificity definition. Candidate HPV-specific clones and E7-related TCR motifs grew in tumor during treatment.

This material consisted of blood, taken from a patient who underwent chemoradiotherapy. This TCR came from a human donor with HPV-associated anogenital cancer. The gene calls are TRBV6-5 and TRBJ2-1, with TRBD2 as a possible D gene (6 bases). The CDR3 coding sequence is TGTGCCAGCAGGCCGCCGGGACTCGTCGGCAATGAGCAGTTCTTC. It codes for CASRPPGLVGNEQFF.